The subject of this entry is one T cell receptor (beta chain). Antigen specificity is unknown. The data derive from a study of response to subunit inactivated influenza vaccine. Findings of the study overall: The authors proposed limited new T cell recruitment per seasonal influenza vaccination.

Germline V gene lookup returns CDR1 DFQATT and CDR2 SNEGSKA (reference sequence). The length of the CDR3 is 14 residues. The germline V and J ends were trimmed by 5 bases and 0 bases, with 11 bases remaining between them. TCRdb called the RT-PCR reads again in MiXCR, with one record for every CDR3 protein. This sample has roughly 570,000 distinct CDR3 sequences; approximately 12% occur once, and the top ten carry roughly 13%. The origin of this receptor is a man between 45 and 60 years old who received an inactivated influenza vaccine. The sequencing used PBMCs from blood, collected roughly 47 days after vaccination. The chain uses TRBV20-1 and TRBJ2-1; D is unclear. Here the CDR3 DNA reads TGCAGTGCTTTTCACTGGACCTCCTACAATGAGCAGTTCTTC. Encoded protein: CSAFHWTSYNEQFF.